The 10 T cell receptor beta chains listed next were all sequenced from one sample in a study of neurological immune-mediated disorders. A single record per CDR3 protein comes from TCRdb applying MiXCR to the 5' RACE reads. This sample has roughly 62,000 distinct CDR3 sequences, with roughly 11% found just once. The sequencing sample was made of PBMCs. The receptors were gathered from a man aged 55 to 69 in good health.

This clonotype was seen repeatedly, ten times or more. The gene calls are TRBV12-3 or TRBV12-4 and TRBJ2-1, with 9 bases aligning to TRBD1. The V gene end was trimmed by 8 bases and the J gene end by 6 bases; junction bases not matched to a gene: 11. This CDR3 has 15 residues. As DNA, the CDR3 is TGTGCCAGCGGTAGCCGACAGGGGGTCGGCAATGAGCAGTTCTTC. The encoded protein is CASGSRQGVGNEQFF.

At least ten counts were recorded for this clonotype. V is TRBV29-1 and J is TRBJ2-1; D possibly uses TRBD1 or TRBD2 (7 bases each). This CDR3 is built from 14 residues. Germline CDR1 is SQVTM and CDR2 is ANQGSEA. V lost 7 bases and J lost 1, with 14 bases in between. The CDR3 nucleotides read TGCAGCGGGGGGGAGGGGGCGTCCTACAATGAGCAGTTCTTC. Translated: CSGGEGASYNEQFF.

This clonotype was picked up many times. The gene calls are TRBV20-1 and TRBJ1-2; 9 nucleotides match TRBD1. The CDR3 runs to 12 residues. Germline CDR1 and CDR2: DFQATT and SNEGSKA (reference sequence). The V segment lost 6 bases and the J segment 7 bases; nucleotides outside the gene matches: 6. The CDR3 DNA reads TGCAGTGCAGGGGGACAGGGTCGTGGCTACACCTTC. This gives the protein CSAGGQGRGYTF.

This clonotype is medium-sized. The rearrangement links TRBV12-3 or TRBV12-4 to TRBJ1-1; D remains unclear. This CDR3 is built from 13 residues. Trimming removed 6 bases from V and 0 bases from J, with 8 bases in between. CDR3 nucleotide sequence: TGTGCCAGCAGAGCGGTCGTGAACACTGAAGCTTTCTTT. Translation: CASRAVVNTEAFF.

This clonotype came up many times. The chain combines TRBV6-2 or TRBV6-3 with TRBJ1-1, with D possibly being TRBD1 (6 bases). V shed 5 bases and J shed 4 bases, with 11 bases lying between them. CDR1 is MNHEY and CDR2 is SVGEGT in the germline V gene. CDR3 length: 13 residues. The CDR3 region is CASSMRRGTEAFF. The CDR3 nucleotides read TGTGCCAGCAGTATGCGCAGGGGCACTGAAGCTTTCTTT.

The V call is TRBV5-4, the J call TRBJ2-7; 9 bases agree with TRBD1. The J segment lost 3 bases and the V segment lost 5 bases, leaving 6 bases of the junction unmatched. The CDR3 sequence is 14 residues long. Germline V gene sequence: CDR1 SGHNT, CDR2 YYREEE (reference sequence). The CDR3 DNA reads TGTGCCAGCAGGCGACAGGGGGGAGGCTACGAGCAGTACTTC. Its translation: CASRRQGGGYEQYF. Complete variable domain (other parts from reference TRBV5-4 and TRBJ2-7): ETGVTQSPTHLIKTRGQQVTLRCSSQSGHNTVSWYQQALGQGPQFIFQYYREEENGRGNFPPRFSGLQFPNYSSELNVNALELDDSALYLCASRRQGGGYEQYFGPGTRLTVT.

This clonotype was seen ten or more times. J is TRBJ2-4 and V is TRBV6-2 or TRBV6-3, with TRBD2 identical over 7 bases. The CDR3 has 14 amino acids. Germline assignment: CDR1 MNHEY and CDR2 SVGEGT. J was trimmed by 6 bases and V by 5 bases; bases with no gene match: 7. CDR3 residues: CASSLGGTGNIQYF. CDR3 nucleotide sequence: TGTGCCAGCAGTCTGGGGGGGACTGGAAACATTCAGTACTTC.

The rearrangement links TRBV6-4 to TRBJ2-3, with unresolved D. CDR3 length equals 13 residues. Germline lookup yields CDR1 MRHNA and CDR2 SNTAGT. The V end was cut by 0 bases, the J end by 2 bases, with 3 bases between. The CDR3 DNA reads TGTGCCAGCAGTGACTCCCCCACAGATACGCAGTATTTT. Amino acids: CASSDSPTDTQYF.

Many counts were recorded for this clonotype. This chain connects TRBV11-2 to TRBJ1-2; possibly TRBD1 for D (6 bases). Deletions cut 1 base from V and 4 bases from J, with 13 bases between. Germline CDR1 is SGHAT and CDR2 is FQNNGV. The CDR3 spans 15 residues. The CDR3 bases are TGTGCCAGCAGCTTAGGACAGGTTGAAAGCTATGGCTACACCTTC. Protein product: CASSLGQVESYGYTF.

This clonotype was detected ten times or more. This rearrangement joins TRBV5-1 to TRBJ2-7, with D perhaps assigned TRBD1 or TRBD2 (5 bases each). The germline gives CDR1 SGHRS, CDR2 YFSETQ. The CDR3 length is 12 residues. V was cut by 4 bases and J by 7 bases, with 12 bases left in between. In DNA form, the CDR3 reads TGCGCCAGCAGCAGGGGCGAGCGGGAGCAGTACTTC. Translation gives CASSRGEREQYF.